These 8 T cell receptor beta chains were all obtained from the same sample, sequenced in a study of CD8 T cells in ankylosing spondylitis. TCRdb processed the 5' RACE reads anew with MiXCR; each CDR3 protein has one entry. Of 120,000 to 150,000 distinct CDR3 sequences in the sample, roughly 7.7% are singletons; the top ten hold 6% to 8%. The source material was synovial fluid, either unsorted or a sorted T cell fraction (not recorded which). Source of these receptors: a male donor with ankylosing spondylitis.

This clonotype was counted ten times or more. The chain couples TRBV28 to TRBJ1-5, with 9 bases that match TRBD1. The CDR3 is 15 amino acids. Germline V gives CDR1 MDHEN, CDR2 SYDVKM. V was pared by 5 bases and J by 5 bases, with 7 bases of the junction left unmatched. CDR3 residues: CASSTPGTGYQPQHF. The DNA of the CDR3 is TGTGCCAGCAGTACTCCCGGGACAGGGTATCAGCCCCAGCATTTT. The complete variable domain, with remaining parts taken from reference TRBV28 and TRBJ1-5, reads DVKVTQSSRYLVKRTGEKVFLECVQDMDHENMFWYRQDPGLGLRLIYFSYDVKMKEKGDIPEGYSVSREKKERFSLILESASTNQTSMYLCASSTPGTGYQPQHFGDGTRLSIL.

This clonotype appeared a few times. The chain is built from TRBV5-6 and TRBJ1-1; maybe TRBD1 (6 bases). This CDR3 has 17 residues. Per germline, CDR1 SGHDT and CDR2 YYEEEE. Trimming pared 4 bases from V and 0 bases from J, leaving 19 bases between. The CDR3 loop is CASSRGARVGLNTEAFF. CDR3 DNA sequence: TGTGCCAGCAGCCGGGGGGCCAGGGTCGGTTTGAACACTGAAGCTTTCTTT.

The V gene is TRBV28, the J gene TRBJ2-5; D possibly matches TRBD1 or TRBD2 (7 bases each). Germline CDR1 MDHEN, CDR2 SYDVKM. Trimming cost V 5 bases and J 6 bases, with 22 bases left between them. This CDR3 region has 16 residues. CDR3 coding DNA: TGTGCCAGCAGTCCAATTGGGGGGGACAGAAGGCAGACCCAGTACTTC. This sequence encodes CASSPIGGDRRQTQYF.

In this sample, this clonotype turned up many times. CDR3 sequence reads: CASSQDYRQQETQYF. The CDR3, as DNA: TGCGCCAGCAGCCAAGATTATCGACAGCAAGAGACCCAGTACTTC. The chain couples TRBV4-1 to TRBJ2-5, with a possible D match to TRBD1 (5 bases). The CDR3 length is 15 residues. Trimming left V 0 bases short and J 2 bases short, with 10 bases between. Per germline, CDR1 MGHRA and CDR2 YSYEKL.

The gene calls are TRBV5-1 and TRBJ2-3, with D unclear. CDR1 is SGHRS and CDR2 is YFSETQ in the germline V gene. The ends were cut back, 4 bases at V and 5 bases at J, with 11 bases in the middle. The CDR3 is 13 residues long. The DNA for the CDR3 is TGCGCCAGCAGCCTAGAGACTCTAGATACGCAGTATTTT. It yields the protein CASSLETLDTQYF.

Many counts were recorded for this clonotype. J is TRBJ2-7 and V is TRBV29-1, with 7 bases identical to TRBD1. Germline V lookup: CDR1 SQVTM, CDR2 ANQGSEA. Trimming cost V 4 bases and J 2 bases; bases outside gene matches: 5. CDR3 length: 13 amino acids. The CDR3 DNA is TGCAGCGTTGGCCCGACAGGGACCTACGAGCAGTACTTC. Residues: CSVGPTGTYEQYF.

This clonotype was seen more than once but under ten times. CDR3 amino acids: CASSNKAINTGELFF. The DNA of the CDR3 is TGTGCCAGCTCAAACAAGGCAATTAACACCGGGGAGCTGTTTTTT. This chain connects TRBV18 to TRBJ2-2; D not certain. The germline V and J ends were trimmed by 5 bases and 2 bases, with 12 bases remaining between them. This CDR3 has 15 amino acids. Per germline, CDR1 KGHSH and CDR2 LQKENI.

This clonotype has at least ten counts. This chain joins TRBV19 and TRBJ2-1; weak D call: TRBD1 (6 bases). Deletions cut 2 bases from V and 7 bases from J, with 9 bases between. The germline CDR1 and CDR2 sequences are LNHDA and SQIVND (reference sequence). CDR3 length: 13 residues. The CDR3 DNA sequence: TGTGCCAGTAGTATACTAGGACAGAATGAGCAGTTCTTC. Translated, it gives CASSILGQNEQFF.